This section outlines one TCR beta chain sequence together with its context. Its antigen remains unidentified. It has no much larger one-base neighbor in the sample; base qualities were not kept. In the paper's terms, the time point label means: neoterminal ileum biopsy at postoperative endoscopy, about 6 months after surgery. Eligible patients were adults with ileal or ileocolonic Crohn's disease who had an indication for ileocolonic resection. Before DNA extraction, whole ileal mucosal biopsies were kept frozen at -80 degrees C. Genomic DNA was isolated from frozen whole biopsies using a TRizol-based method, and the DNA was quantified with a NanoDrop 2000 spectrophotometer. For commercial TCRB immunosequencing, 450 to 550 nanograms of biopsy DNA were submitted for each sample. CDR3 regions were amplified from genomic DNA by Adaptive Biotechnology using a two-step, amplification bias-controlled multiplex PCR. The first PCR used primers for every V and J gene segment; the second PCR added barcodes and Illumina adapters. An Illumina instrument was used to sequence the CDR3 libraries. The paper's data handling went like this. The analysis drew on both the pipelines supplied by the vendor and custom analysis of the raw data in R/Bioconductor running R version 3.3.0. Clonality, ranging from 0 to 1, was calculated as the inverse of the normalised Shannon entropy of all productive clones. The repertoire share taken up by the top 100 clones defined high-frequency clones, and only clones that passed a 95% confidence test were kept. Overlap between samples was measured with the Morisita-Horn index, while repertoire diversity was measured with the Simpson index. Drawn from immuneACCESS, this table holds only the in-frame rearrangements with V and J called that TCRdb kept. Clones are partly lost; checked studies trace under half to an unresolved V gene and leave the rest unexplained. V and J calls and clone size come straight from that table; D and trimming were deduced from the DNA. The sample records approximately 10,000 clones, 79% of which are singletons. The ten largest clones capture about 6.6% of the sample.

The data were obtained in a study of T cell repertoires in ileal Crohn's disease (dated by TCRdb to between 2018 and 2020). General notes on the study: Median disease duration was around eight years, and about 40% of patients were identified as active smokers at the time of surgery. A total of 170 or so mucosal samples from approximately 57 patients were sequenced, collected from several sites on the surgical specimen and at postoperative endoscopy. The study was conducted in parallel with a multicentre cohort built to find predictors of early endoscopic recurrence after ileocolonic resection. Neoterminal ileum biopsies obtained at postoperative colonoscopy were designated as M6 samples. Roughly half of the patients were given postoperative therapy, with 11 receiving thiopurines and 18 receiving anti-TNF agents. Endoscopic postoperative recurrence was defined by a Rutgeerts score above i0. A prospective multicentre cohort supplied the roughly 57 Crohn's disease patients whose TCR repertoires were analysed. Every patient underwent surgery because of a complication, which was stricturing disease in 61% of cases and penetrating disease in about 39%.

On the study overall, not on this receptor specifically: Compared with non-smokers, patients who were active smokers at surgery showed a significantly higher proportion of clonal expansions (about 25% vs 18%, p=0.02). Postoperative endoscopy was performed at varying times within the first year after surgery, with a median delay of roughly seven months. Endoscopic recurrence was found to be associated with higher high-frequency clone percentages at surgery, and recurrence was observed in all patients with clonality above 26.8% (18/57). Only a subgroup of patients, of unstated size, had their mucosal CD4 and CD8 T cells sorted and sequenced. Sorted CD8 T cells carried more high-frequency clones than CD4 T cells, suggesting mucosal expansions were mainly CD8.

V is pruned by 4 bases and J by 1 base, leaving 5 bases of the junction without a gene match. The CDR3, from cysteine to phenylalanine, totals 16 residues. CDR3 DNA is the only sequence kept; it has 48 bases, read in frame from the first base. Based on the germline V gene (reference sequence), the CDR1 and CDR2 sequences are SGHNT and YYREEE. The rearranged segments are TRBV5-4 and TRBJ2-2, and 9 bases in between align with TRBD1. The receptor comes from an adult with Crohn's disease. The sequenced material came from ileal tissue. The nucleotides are TGTGCCAGCAGCCCGCCGGGACAGGGGAACACCGGGGAGCTGTTTTTT. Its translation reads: CASSPPGQGNTGELFF.